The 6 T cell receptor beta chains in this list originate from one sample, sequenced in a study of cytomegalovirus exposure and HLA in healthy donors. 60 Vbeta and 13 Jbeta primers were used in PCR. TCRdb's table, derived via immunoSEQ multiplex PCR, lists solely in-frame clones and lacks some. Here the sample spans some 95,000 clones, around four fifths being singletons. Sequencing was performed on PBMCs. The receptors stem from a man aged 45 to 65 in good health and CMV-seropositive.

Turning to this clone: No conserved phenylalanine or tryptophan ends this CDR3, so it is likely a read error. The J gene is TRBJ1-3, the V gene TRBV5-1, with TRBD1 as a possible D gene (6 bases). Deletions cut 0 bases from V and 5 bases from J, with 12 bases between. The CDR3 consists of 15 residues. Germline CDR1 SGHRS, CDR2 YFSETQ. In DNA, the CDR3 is TGCGCCAGCAGCTTGGACAGGGTCGGACGAAACACCATATATCTT. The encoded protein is CASSLDRVGRNTIYL.

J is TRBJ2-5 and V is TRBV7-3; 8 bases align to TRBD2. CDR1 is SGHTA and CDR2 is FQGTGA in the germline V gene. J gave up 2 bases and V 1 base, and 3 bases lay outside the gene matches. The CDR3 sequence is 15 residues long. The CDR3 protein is CASSLNRGGQETQYF. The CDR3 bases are TGTGCCAGCAGCTTAAACCGGGGGGGGCAAGAGACCCAGTACTTC. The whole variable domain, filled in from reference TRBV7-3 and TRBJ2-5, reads GAGVSQTPSNKVTEKGKYVELRCDPISGHTALYWYRQSLGQGPEFLIYFQGTGAADDSGLPNDRFFAVRPEGSVSTLKIQRTERGDSAVYLCASSLNRGGQETQYFGPGTRLLVL.

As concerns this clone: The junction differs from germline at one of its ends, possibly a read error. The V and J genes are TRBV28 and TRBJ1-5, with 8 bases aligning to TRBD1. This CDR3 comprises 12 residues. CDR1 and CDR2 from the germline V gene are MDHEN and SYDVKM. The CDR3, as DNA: TGTGCCAGCAGTTCCAGGGGGCAGCCCCAGAATTTT. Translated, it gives CASSSRGQPQNF.

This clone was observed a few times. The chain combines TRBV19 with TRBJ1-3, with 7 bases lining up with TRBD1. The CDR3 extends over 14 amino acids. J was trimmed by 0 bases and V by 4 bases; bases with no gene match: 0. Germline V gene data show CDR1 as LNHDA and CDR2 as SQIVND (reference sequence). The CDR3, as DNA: TGTGCCAGTAGTAGGGACAGCTCTGGAAACACCATATATTTT. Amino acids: CASSRDSSGNTIYF.

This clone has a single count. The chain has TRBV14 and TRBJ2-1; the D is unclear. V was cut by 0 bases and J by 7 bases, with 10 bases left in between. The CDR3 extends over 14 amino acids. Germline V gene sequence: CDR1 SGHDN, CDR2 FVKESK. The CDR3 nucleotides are TGTGCCAGCAGCCAAGATCGTAACTTAAATGAGCAGTTCTTC. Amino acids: CASSQDRNLNEQFF.

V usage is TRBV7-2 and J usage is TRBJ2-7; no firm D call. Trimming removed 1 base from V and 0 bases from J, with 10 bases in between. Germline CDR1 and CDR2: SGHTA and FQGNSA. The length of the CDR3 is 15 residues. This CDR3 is CASSLGSGFSYEQYF. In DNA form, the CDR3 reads TGTGCCAGCAGCTTAGGATCAGGCTTCTCCTACGAGCAGTACTTC.